Detailed here is one T cell receptor beta chain. Per the germline V gene, CDR1 is SGHTA and CDR2 is FQGNSA. V lost 2 bases and J 4 bases, leaving 14 bases between the germline ends. The CDR3 has 16 residues. These data come from a study of technical replicates of blood from a handful of donors. The assay was immunoSEQ multiplex PCR, and TCRdb's table has in-frame clones only and misses some. The table records 70,000 or so clones, over 80% of them present only once. Sequencing was performed on PBMCs. The source of this sequence is a human donor in good health. Some clones in this sample may be carry-over from other donors' samples. The J gene is TRBJ2-2, the V gene TRBV7-2; perhaps TRBD2 as D (6 bases). Here the CDR3 reads CASSLTGLMSTGELFF. The DNA for the CDR3 is TGTGCCAGCAGCTTAACGGGACTTATGAGCACCGGGGAGCTGTTTTTT.